This T cell receptor beta chain appears in the sequencing data of a study of T cell responses to AZD1222 COVID-19 vaccine. The study, taken as a whole, reports: Two AZD1222 doses significantly raised spike-specific TCR breadth and depth over controls.

CDR1 is KGHSH, CDR2 LQKENI, per germline. This CDR3 region has 12 residues. V lost 0 bases and J 7 bases, leaving 6 bases between the germline ends. This clone was found once. Its antigen is currently unknown. Profiling relied on immunoSEQ multiplex PCR, and the TCRdb table lists in-frame clones only, not all of them. This sample yields 120,000 or so clones, of which about 88% are seen a single time; about 3% belongs to the top ten. This clonotype originated in an adult who received the AZD1222 COVID-19 vaccine. This chain connects TRBV18 to TRBJ1-1; D remains unclear. Sequencing used peripheral blood, obtained 28 days after the second AZD1222 dose. The CDR3 nucleotides are TGTGCCAGCTCACCACCCTTGGATGAAGCTTTCTTT. This translates into CASSPPLDEAFF.